Following are 32 T cell receptor beta chains from one sample sequenced in a study of blood T cell repertoires in COVID-19. Profiling relied on immunoSEQ multiplex PCR, and the TCRdb table lists in-frame clones only, not all of them. This sample has just over 150,000 clones; roughly 90% occur once, and the top ten carry 6.6%. Sequenced material: PBMCs or T cells enriched from blood (not recorded which). The receptors were sampled from a woman in her forties or fifties who had recovered from COVID-19.

This chain links TRBV7-2 with TRBJ2-7; D uncertain. V was cut by 6 bases and J by 1 base, with 13 bases left in between. CDR1 SGHTA and CDR2 FQGNSA come from the germline V gene. There are 14 residues in the CDR3. DNA for the CDR3: TGTGCCAGCAGTCAGCTCTCCGGGTCCTACGAGCAGTACTTC. This codes for CASSQLSGSYEQYF.

The rearrangement joins TRBV4-2 to TRBJ1-1, with a weak D call TRBD1 (5 bases). This CDR3 is 20 amino acids long. V dropped 4 bases and J dropped 1 base, with 28 bases sitting between them. Germline assignment: CDR1 LGHNA and CDR2 YNFKEQ. This CDR3 is CASSPTIPGTRRGKNTEAFF. The CDR3 bases are TGTGCCAGCAGCCCCACAATTCCCGGGACCCGGAGGGGAAAGAACACTGAAGCTTTCTTT.

This clone was counted a single time. The chain has TRBV2 and TRBJ1-2; D remains unclear. Deletions cut 0 bases from V and 5 bases from J, with 13 bases between. Germline loops: CDR1 SNHLY, CDR2 FYNNEI. The CDR3 totals 15 residues. The CDR3 sequence is CASSEAAASLYGYTF. The CDR3 DNA reads TGTGCCAGCAGTGAAGCGGCAGCGAGCCTTTATGGCTACACCTTC.

The chain has TRBV9 and TRBJ2-6; D unclear. The V gene lost 2 bases and the J gene lost 0 bases, with 12 bases spanning the gap. The CDR3 runs 17 residues. CDR1 and CDR2 (germline): SGDLS, YYNGEE. The CDR3 reads CASSVKAGPSGANVLTF. DNA of the CDR3: TGTGCCAGCAGCGTGAAGGCAGGCCCCTCTGGGGCCAACGTCCTGACTTTC.

V is TRBV5-1 and J is TRBJ1-2; D is unclear. Germline V gene data show CDR1 as SGHRS and CDR2 as YFSETQ. This CDR3 spans 13 amino acids. V was trimmed by 0 bases and J by 4 bases, leaving 7 bases between them. CDR3: CASSLERAYGYTF. The CDR3 nucleotides are TGCGCCAGCAGCTTGGAGCGGGCCTATGGCTACACCTTC.

V usage is TRBV10-3 and J usage is TRBJ1-2; D possibly corresponds to TRBD1 (5 bases). V lost 0 bases and J lost 5, with 19 bases in between. Germline V lookup: CDR1 ENHRY, CDR2 SYGVKD. This CDR3 has 17 residues. The CDR3 DNA follows: TGTGCCATCAGTGAGTCGCCCCAGGGACTTCAAGGGTATGGCTACACCTTC. It is translated as CAISESPQGLQGYGYTF.

The chain links TRBV19 to TRBJ2-7; tentative D call: TRBD1 (5 bases). Per the germline V gene, CDR1 is LNHDA and CDR2 is SQIVND (reference sequence). This CDR3 spans 13 amino acids. Trimming removed 2 bases from V and 5 bases from J, with 10 bases in between. The CDR3 DNA reads as TGTGCCAGTAGTATAACCAGGGTTGACGAGCAGTACTTC. It encodes CASSITRVDEQYF.

V and J are TRBV18 and TRBJ2-5, with TRBD2 identical over 7 bases. The CDR3 length is 15 residues. Germline CDR1 is KGHSH and CDR2 is LQKENI. Trimming took 6 bases from V and 3 from J; bases not matched to a gene: 10. CDR3 sequence reads: CASSPSGLTKETQYF. CDR3 coding DNA: TGTGCCAGCTCTCCCTCGGGACTAACTAAAGAGACCCAGTACTTC.

The chain is built from TRBV5-6 and TRBJ1-1; D remains ambiguous. Deletions cut 3 bases from V and 3 bases from J, with 3 bases between. Germline V gene sequence: CDR1 SGHDT, CDR2 YYEEEE. The CDR3 runs to 11 residues. The CDR3 DNA reads TGTGCCAGCAGCTCTTACACTGAAGCTTTCTTT. It is translated as CASSSYTEAFF.

The rearrangement links TRBV18 to TRBJ2-3; D gene uncertain. There are 13 residues in the CDR3. The V gene lost 4 bases and the J gene lost 6 bases, with 11 bases spanning the gap. Germline V gene lookup returns CDR1 KGHSH and CDR2 LQKENI. CDR3 bases: TGTGCCAGCTCACGTGGGCCGGCCGATACGCAGTATTTT. This gives the protein CASSRGPADTQYF.

The chain uses TRBV18 and TRBJ2-5, with D hard to call. The V end lost 3 bases, the J end lost 1 base, and 9 bases lay between the germline ends. Germline values: CDR1 KGHSH, CDR2 LQKENI. This CDR3 has 14 amino acids. The CDR3 is CASSPDWSQETQYF. The CDR3 bases are TGTGCCAGCTCACCTGATTGGAGCCAAGAGACCCAGTACTTC.

J is TRBJ2-3 and V is TRBV7-3; 10 positions agree with TRBD2. Germline-derived CDR1 and CDR2 are SGHTA and FQGTGA. The CDR3 covers 14 residues. The V segment lost 8 bases and the J segment 1 base; nucleotides outside the gene matches: 3. The CDR3 DNA follows: TGTGCCAGCTCTAGCGGGGGTGGCACAGATACGCAGTATTTT. Its translation: CASSSGGGTDTQYF.

The chain carries TRBV18 and TRBJ1-2; D gene uncertain. Germline values: CDR1 KGHSH, CDR2 LQKENI. CDR3 length: 15 residues. Trimming left V 0 bases short and J 4 bases short, with 12 bases between. The CDR3 DNA sequence: TGTGCCAGCTCACCACCGACTGGGTCTTTCTATGGCTACACCTTC. Amino acid sequence: CASSPPTGSFYGYTF.

V and J are TRBV7-6 and TRBJ2-3, with D possibly matching TRBD2 (5 bases). Deletions cut 5 bases from V and 0 bases from J, with 15 bases between. This CDR3 has 16 residues. CDR1 SGHVS and CDR2 FNYEAQ come from the germline V gene. CDR3 sequence: CASSPRGRLSTDTQYF. For the CDR3, the DNA is TGTGCCAGCAGCCCCCGGGGAAGACTTAGCACAGATACGCAGTATTTT.

This sequence joins TRBV12-3 or TRBV12-4 and TRBJ2-7; 8 nucleotides line up with TRBD2. The CDR3 length is 13 residues. J lost 9 bases, V lost 5 bases, and 9 bases had no gene match. The CDR3 sequence: CASSEGLGLGQYF. CDR3 in DNA: TGTGCCAGCAGTGAGGGACTAGGTCTTGGGCAGTACTTC.

The chain combines TRBV10-3 with TRBJ1-6; perhaps TRBD1 as D (5 bases). The V gene lost 8 bases and the J gene lost 7 bases, with 12 bases spanning the gap. In germline, CDR1 is ENHRY, CDR2 SYGVKD. The CDR3 contains 13 residues. Here the CDR3 DNA reads TGTGCCATCTGCCGGGACTCAAATTCACCCCTCCACTTT. Translated, it gives CAICRDSNSPLHF.

The rearrangement joins TRBV3-1 (or the pseudogene TRBV3-2) to TRBJ1-2; TRBD1 might be the D (6 bases). The CDR3 has 12 residues. V lost 8 bases, J lost 7 bases, and 14 bases lay in between. Germline V gene sequence: CDR1 LGHDT, CDR2 YNNKEL (reference sequence). CDR3 nucleotide sequence: TGTGCCAGCTCACAGGGACCAACTGGCTACACCTTC. Residues: CASSQGPTGYTF.

This chain joins TRBV19 and TRBJ1-5; 10 bases match TRBD1. The junction had 5 bases not matched to a gene; V was cut back by 3 bases and J by 9 bases. Looked up from germline, CDR1 is LNHDA and CDR2 is SQIVND (reference sequence). The CDR3 consists of 14 residues. The CDR3 sequence is CASSISGQGMPQHF. CDR3 DNA: TGTGCCAGTAGTATTTCGGGACAGGGGATGCCCCAGCATTTT.

V is TRBV7-7 and J is TRBJ2-3, with D possibly matching TRBD2 (6 bases). Trimming left V 5 bases short and J 3 bases short, with 15 bases between. The CDR3 is 15 amino acids. CDR1 and CDR2 from the germline V gene are SSHAT and FNYEAQ (reference sequence). CDR3 DNA sequence: TGTGCCAGCAGCCTAGATCTTGGGGGGACAGATACGCAGTATTTT. Translation: CASSLDLGGTDTQYF.

This sequence joins TRBV6-5 and TRBJ2-2, with a weak D call TRBD2 (5 bases). Germline lookup yields CDR1 MNHEY and CDR2 SVGAGI. Trimming left V 0 bases short and J 5 bases short, with 13 bases between. CDR3 size: 16 residues. In DNA, the CDR3 is TGTGCCAGCAGTTACTCGCGGGCTCTCCTTACCGGGGAGCTGTTTTTT. Its translation: CASSYSRALLTGELFF.

The chain combines TRBV9 with TRBJ2-1; 9 nucleotides agree with TRBD2. The CDR3 extends over 13 amino acids. The trim removed 4 bases at V and 8 bases at J, leaving 4 bases unmatched. The germline CDR1 and CDR2 sequences are SGDLS and YYNGEE. The CDR3 DNA reads TGTGCCAGCAGCCCCTGGACTAGCGATGAGCAGTTCTTC. Translating it yields CASSPWTSDEQFF.

The genes are TRBV29-1 and TRBJ2-1; D call uncertain. CDR1 is SQVTM, CDR2 ANQGSEA, per germline. V was clipped by 7 bases and J by 0 bases, with 10 bases between them. The CDR3 runs 13 residues. The CDR3 DNA sequence: TGCAGCGGGAGTGCCTACTCCTACAATGAGCAGTTCTTC. Translated, it gives CSGSAYSYNEQFF.

This clone was counted between two and nine times. The chain uses TRBV19 and TRBJ1-1, with D hard to call. The V gene lost 0 bases and the J gene lost 6 bases, with 11 bases spanning the gap. There are 14 residues in the CDR3. The V gene's germline CDR1 is LNHDA and CDR2 SQIVND (reference sequence). CDR3 coding DNA: TGTGCCAGTAGTATAGATCCAGGCCCCGCTGAAGCTTTCTTT. This encodes CASSIDPGPAEAFF.

The chain uses TRBV11-1 and TRBJ2-3, with 9 bases aligning to TRBD1. The CDR3 consists of 15 residues. V trimming: 9 bases; J trimming: 4 bases; junction bases outside the gene matches: 11. CDR1 is SGHAT, CDR2 FQDESV, per germline (reference sequence). In nucleotides, the CDR3 is TGTGCCAGTACCGGACAGGGGTGGAGCGCAGATACGCAGTATTTT. It yields the protein CASTGQGWSADTQYF.

The chain links TRBV7-2 to TRBJ2-5; D possibly corresponds to TRBD2 (5 bases). With 1 base removed from V and 5 bases from J, the gap between germline ends came to 8 bases. The CDR3 length is 13 residues. Germline CDR1 and CDR2: SGHTA and FQGNSA. CDR3 amino acids: CASSLVWEETQYF. The CDR3, as DNA: TGTGCCAGCAGCTTAGTGTGGGAGGAGACCCAGTACTTC. The whole variable domain, filled in from reference TRBV7-2 and TRBJ2-5, reads GAGVSQSPSNKVTEKGKDVELRCDPISGHTALYWYRQSLGQGLEFLIYFQGNSAPDKSGLPSDRFSAERTGGSVSTLTIQRTQQEDSAVYLCASSLVWEETQYFGPGTRLLVL.

The chain joins TRBV27 to TRBJ1-5; D not resolved. CDR1 and CDR2 (germline): MNHEY, SMNVEV (reference sequence). This CDR3 is built from 13 residues. Trimming took off 3 bases at V and 4 bases at J, with 7 bases between the two ends. CDR3 amino acids: CASSLNTNQPQHF. CDR3 nucleotides: TGTGCCAGCAGTTTGAACACAAATCAGCCCCAGCATTTT.

The chain carries TRBV6-6 and TRBJ1-2, with 7 bases that match TRBD1. The junction had 0 bases not matched to a gene; V was cut back by 5 bases and J by 3 bases. Germline values: CDR1 MNHNY, CDR2 SVGAGI (reference sequence). The CDR3 covers 12 residues. The DNA for the CDR3 is TGTGCCAGCAGTCAGGGGGACTATGGCTACACCTTC. This gives the protein CASSQGDYGYTF.

This clone has only a few counts. The chain joins TRBV7-6 to TRBJ2-5, with 7 bases matching TRBD2. Trimming took 3 bases from V and 1 from J; bases not matched to a gene: 8. Germline CDR1 SGHVS, CDR2 FNYEAQ. The CDR3 totals 16 residues. In DNA, the CDR3 is TGTGCCAGCAGCTTCCCCGGACTAGTCTTCCAAGAGACCCAGTACTTC. Protein sequence: CASSFPGLVFQETQYF. Using reference TRBV7-6 and TRBJ2-5 for the parts outside the CDR3, the full variable domain is GAGVSQSPRYKVTKRGQDVALRCDPISGHVSLYWYRQALGQGPEFLTYFNYEAQQDKSGLPNDRFSAERPEGSISTLTIQRTEQRDSAMYRCASSFPGLVFQETQYFGPGTRLLVL.

The rearrangement links TRBV3-1 (or the pseudogene TRBV3-2) to TRBJ2-1; 8 positions match TRBD2. V was pared by 9 bases and J by 4 bases, with 20 bases of the junction left unmatched. Germline V gene lookup returns CDR1 LGHDT and CDR2 YNNKEL (reference sequence). The CDR3 is made up of 18 amino acids. CDR3 protein: CASRKESGGLSRYNEQFF. Written as DNA, the CDR3 is TGTGCCAGTCGCAAGGAAAGCGGGGGCCTTTCCCGATACAATGAGCAGTTCTTC.

The rearrangement uses TRBV7-2 and TRBJ2-5; 13 bases align to TRBD2. The CDR3 extends over 15 amino acids. Per germline, CDR1 SGHTA and CDR2 FQGNSA. Losses at the gene ends were 4 bases for V and 10 bases for J; bases not matched to a gene: 9. CDR3 in DNA: TGTGCCAGCAGCTCACCCGGGACTAGCGGGGTAGGCCAGTACTTC. Residues: CASSSPGTSGVGQYF.

The chain couples TRBV5-4 to TRBJ1-6; TRBD1 matches 7 bases. V gave up 4 bases and J gave up 7 bases; unmatched junction bases: 8. This CDR3 comprises 15 residues. CDR1 and CDR2 from the germline V gene are SGHNT and YYREEE (reference sequence). DNA for the CDR3: TGTGCCAGCAGCACCTCGACAGGGAGAAATTCACCCCTCCACTTT. Its protein product is CASSTSTGRNSPLHF.

The chain joins TRBV5-8 to TRBJ1-5, with 7 bases aligning to TRBD1. The trim removed 0 bases at V and 7 bases at J, leaving 4 bases unmatched. Germline V gene data show CDR1 as SGHTS and CDR2 as YDEGEE. There are 14 residues in the CDR3. DNA for the CDR3: TGTGCCAGCAGCTTGGTAACAGGGGAGCAGCCCCAGCATTTT. It codes for CASSLVTGEQPQHF.